This T cell receptor beta chain was profiled in a study of T cells in Graves' hyperthyroidism and ophthalmopathy. This CDR3 comprises 14 residues. The germline CDR1 and CDR2 sequences are LGHNA and YNFKEQ. V lost 0 bases, J lost 3 bases, and 7 bases lay in between. RNA transcripts yielded amplified TCR beta CDR3 regions. The HTBI primer set drove a first-round RT-PCR of the TCR CDR3. TCRdb re-called the multiplex PCR reads through MiXCR, storing one row per CDR3 protein. The repertoire holds nearly 600,000 distinct CDR3 sequences, with more than 13% as singletons. The sample was blood. The chain links TRBV4-2 to TRBJ2-3, with D possibly matching TRBD2 (5 bases). The receptor comes from a young woman with Graves' ophthalmopathy. The CDR3 region is CASSQDWRTDTQYF. CDR3 nucleotide sequence: TGTGCCAGCAGCCAAGATTGGAGGACAGATACGCAGTATTTT.